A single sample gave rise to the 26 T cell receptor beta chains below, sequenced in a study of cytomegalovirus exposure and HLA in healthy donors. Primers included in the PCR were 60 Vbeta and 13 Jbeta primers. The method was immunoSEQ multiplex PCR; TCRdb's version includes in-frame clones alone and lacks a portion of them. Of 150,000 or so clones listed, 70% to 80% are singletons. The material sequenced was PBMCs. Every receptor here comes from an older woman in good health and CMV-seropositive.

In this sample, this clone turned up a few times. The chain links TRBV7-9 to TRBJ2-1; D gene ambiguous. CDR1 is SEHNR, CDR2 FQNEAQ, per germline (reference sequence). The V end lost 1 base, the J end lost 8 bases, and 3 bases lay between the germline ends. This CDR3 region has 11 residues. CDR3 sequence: CASSLVDEQFF. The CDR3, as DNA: TGTGCCAGCAGCTTAGTCGATGAGCAGTTCTTC.

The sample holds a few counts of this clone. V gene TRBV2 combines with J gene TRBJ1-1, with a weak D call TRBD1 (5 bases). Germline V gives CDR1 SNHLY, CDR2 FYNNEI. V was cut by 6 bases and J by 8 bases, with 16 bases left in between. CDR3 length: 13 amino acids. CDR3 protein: CASSRVQGMEAFF. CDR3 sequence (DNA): TGTGCCAGCAGCAGGGTTCAAGGTATGGAAGCTTTCTTT.

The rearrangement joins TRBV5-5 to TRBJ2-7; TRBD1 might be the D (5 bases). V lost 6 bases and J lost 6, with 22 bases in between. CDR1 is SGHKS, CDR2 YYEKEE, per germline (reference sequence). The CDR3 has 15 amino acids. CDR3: CASTVDSHPSGEQYF. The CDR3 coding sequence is TGTGCCAGCACCGTAGACAGTCACCCATCTGGCGAGCAGTACTTC.

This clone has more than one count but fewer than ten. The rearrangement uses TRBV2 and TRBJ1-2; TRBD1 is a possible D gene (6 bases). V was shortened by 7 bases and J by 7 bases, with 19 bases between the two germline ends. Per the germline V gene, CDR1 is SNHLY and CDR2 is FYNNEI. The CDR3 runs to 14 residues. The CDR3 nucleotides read TGTGCCAGCACCACAGGGCGACTTGGGCGTGGCTACACCTTC. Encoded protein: CASTTGRLGRGYTF.

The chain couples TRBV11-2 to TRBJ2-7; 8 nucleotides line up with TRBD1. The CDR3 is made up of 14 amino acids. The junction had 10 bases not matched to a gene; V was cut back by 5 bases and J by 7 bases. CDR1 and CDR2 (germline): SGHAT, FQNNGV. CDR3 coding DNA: TGTGCCAGCAGCCTCCCTCAGGGGGCGCGGGAGCAGTACTTC. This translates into CASSLPQGAREQYF.

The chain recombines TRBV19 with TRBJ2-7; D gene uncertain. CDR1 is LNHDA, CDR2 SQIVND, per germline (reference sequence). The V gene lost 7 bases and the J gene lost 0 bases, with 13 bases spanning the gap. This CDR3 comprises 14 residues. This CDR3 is CASTPSESSYEQYF. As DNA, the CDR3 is TGTGCCAGTACGCCATCGGAGAGCTCCTACGAGCAGTACTTC.

The CDR3 nucleotides are TGTGCTAGTGGTTTGGTACTAGCGGGAGACGTAGATACGCAGTATTTT. Translating gives CASGLVLAGDVDTQYF. The chain uses TRBV12-5 and TRBJ2-3; 11 nucleotides line up with TRBD2. V dropped 0 bases and J dropped 5; count of bases not matched to a gene: 4. CDR1 is LGHNT and CDR2 is FRNRAP in the germline V gene. The CDR3 spans 16 residues.

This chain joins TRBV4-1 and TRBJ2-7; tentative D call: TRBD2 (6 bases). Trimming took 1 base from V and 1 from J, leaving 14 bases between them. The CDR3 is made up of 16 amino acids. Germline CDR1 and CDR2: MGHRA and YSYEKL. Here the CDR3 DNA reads TGCGCCAGCAGCCAAGGGGTGGTCGGGAGATCCTACGAGCAGTACTTC. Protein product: CASSQGVVGRSYEQYF.

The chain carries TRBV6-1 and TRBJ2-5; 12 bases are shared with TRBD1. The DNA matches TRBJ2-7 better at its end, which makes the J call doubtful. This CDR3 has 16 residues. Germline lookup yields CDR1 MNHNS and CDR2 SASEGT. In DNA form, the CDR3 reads TGTGCCAGCAGTGAAGGTGGGACAGGGGGCGTCGACGAGCAGTACTTC. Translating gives CASSEGGTGGVDEQYF.

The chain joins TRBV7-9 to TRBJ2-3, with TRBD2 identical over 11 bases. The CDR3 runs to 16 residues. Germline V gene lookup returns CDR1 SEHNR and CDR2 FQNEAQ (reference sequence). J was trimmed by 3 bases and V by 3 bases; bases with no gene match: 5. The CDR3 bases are TGTGCCAGCAGCTTTACCGGGACTAGCGGAACAGATACGCAGTATTTT. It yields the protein CASSFTGTSGTDTQYF.

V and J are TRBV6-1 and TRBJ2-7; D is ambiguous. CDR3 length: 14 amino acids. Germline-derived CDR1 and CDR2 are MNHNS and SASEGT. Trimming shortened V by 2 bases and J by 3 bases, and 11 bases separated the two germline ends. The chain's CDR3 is CASSELSANYEQYF. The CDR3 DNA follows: TGTGCCAGCAGTGAATTATCTGCGAACTACGAGCAGTACTTC.

The CDR3 here is CASSLGASGTYEQYF. The CDR3 DNA is TGCGCCAGCAGCTTGGGGGCTAGCGGTACCTACGAGCAGTACTTC. The rearrangement uses TRBV5-1 and TRBJ2-5, with TRBD2 matching 7 bases. The J call may be in error: the DNA end matches TRBJ2-7 better. The CDR3 is made up of 15 amino acids. Germline-derived CDR1 and CDR2 are SGHRS and YFSETQ.

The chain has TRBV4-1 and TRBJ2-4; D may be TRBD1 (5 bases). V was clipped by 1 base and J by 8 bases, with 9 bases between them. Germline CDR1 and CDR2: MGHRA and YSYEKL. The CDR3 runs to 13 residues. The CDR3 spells CASSQALGDIQYF. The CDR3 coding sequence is TGCGCCAGCAGCCAAGCGCTAGGGGACATTCAGTACTTC.

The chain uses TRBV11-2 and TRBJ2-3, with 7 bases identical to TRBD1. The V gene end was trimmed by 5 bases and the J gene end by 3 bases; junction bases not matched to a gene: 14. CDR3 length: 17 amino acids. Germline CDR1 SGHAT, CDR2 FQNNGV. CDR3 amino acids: CASSDRGPLLGTDTQYF. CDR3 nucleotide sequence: TGTGCCAGCAGCGATAGGGGGCCCCTACTGGGTACAGATACGCAGTATTTT. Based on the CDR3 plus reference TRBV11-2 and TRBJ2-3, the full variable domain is EAGVAQSPRYKIIEKRQSVAFWCNPISGHATLYWYQQILGQGPKLLIQFQNNGVVDDSQLPKDRFSAERLKGVDSTLKIQPAKLEDSAVYLCASSDRGPLLGTDTQYFGPGTRLTVL.

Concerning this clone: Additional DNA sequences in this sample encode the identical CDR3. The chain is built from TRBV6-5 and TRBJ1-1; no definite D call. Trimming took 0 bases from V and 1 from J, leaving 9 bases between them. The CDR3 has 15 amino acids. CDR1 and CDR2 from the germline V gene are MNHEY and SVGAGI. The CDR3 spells CASSYSGGGNTEAFF. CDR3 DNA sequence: TGTGCCAGCAGTTACTCAGGAGGCGGGAACACTGAAGCTTTCTTT.

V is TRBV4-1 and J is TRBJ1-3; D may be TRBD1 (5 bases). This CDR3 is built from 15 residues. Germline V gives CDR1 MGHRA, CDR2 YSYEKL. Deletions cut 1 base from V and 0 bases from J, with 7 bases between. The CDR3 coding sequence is TGCGCCAGCAGCCAAGTAGGGGCCTCTGGAAACACCATATATTTT. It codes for CASSQVGASGNTIYF.

The CDR3 DNA sequence: TGTGCCAGCACCACCCGGAGGGGAGCGGATACTGAAGCTTTCTTT. Encoded protein: CASTTRRGADTEAFF. The V call is TRBV28, the J call TRBJ1-1; tentative D call: TRBD1 (5 bases). CDR1 is MDHEN, CDR2 SYDVKM, per germline. The CDR3 extends over 15 amino acids. V lost 7 bases to trimming and J lost 5 bases, with 20 bases between them.

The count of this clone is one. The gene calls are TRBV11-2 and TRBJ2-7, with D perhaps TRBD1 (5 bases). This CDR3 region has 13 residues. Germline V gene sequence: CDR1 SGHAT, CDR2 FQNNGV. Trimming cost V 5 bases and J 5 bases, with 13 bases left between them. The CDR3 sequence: CASSNQGFNEQYF. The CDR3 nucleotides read TGTGCCAGCAGCAATCAGGGTTTCAACGAGCAGTACTTC.

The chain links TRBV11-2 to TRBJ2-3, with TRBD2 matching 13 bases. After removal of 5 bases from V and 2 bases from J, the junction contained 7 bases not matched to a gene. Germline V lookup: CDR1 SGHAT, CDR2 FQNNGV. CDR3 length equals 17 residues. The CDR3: CASSRRLAGGPTDTQYF. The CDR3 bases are TGTGCCAGCAGCCGCAGACTAGCGGGAGGACCCACAGATACGCAGTATTTT.

Here the CDR3 DNA reads TGCGCCAGCAGCCAGTCGCATAGCTCCTACAATGAGCAGTTCTTC. It encodes CASSQSHSSYNEQFF. The chain is built from TRBV4-1 and TRBJ2-1; D remains unclear. Trimming removed 3 bases from V and 0 bases from J, with 9 bases in between. The CDR3 covers 15 residues. From germline, CDR1 is MGHRA and CDR2 YSYEKL.

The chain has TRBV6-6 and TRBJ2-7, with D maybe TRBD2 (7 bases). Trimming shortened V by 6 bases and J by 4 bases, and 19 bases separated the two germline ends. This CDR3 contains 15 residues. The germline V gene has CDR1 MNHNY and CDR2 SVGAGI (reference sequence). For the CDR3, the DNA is TGTGCCAGCAGAAACCCCGGCAGGGGAGGGTACGAGCAGTACTTC. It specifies CASRNPGRGGYEQYF.

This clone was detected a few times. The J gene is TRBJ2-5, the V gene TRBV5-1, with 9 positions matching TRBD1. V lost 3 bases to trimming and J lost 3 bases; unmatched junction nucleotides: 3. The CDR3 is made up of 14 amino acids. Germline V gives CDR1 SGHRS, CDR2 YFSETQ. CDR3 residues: CASSWGQGKETQYF. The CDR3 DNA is TGCGCCAGCAGCTGGGGACAGGGTAAAGAGACCCAGTACTTC.

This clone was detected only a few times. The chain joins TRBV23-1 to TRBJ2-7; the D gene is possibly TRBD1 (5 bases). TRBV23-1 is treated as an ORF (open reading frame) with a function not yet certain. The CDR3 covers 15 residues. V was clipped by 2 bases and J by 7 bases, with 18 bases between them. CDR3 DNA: TGCGCCAGCAGTCAACAACCCACAGGTAACGTGGAGCAGTACTTC. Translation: CASSQQPTGNVEQYF.

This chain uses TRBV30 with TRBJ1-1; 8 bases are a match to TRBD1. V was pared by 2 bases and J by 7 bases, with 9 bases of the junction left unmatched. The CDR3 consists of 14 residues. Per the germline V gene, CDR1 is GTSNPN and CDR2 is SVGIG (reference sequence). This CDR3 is CAWSPPQGAGEAFF. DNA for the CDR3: TGTGCCTGGAGTCCACCTCAGGGGGCAGGTGAAGCTTTCTTT.

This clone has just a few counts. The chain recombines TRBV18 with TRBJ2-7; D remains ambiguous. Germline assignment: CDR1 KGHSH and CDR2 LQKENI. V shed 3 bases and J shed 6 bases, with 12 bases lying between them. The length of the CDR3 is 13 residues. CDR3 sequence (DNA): TGTGCCAGCTCACCTATACCTAGGAGCGAGCAGTACTTC. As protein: CASSPIPRSEQYF.

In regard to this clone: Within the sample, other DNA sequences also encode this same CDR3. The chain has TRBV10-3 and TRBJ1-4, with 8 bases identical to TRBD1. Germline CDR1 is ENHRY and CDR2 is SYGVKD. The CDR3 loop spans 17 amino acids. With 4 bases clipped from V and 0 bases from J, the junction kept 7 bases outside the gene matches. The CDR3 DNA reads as TGTGCCATCAGTGCTAGGGACAGGCGAGCAACTAATGAAAAACTGTTTTTT. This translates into CAISARDRRATNEKLFF.